This entry features one T cell receptor (beta chain) sequence. Its antigen is undetermined. J gave up 7 bases and V 2 bases, and 7 bases lay outside the gene matches. Germline CDR1 and CDR2: MNHEY and SMNVEV (reference sequence). This CDR3 comprises 14 residues. The source of the sample is a study of cytomegalovirus exposure and HLA in healthy donors. General study points: Among the most significant clusters, several appeared linked to common viral pathogens in a later analysis. Across all donors, roughly uniform sequencing depth was an assumption of the presence/absence analyses. According to a later analysis, donors in an Asian-associated ancestry cluster reportedly had fewer N-insertions than the 666-donor mean.

A multiplex PCR was run with 60 Vbeta primers and 13 Jbeta primers. Method: immunoSEQ multiplex PCR; TCRdb's copy keeps in-frame clones and lacks some. This table holds around 160,000 clones, approximately 71% found once. This clonotype originated in a male donor in good health and CMV-seronegative. Sequencing was performed on PBMCs. The chain has TRBV27 and TRBJ1-1, with 7 bases aligning to TRBD1. In DNA form, the CDR3 reads TGTGCCAGCAGTTTACATCAGGGGGAGCGTGAAGCTTTCTTT. Residues: CASSLHQGEREAFF.